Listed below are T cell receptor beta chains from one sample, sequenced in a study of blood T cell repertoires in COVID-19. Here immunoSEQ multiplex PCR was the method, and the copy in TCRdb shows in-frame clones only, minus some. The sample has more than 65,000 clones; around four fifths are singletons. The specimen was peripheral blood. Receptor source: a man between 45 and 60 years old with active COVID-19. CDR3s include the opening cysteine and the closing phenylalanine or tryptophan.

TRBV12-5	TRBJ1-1	CASARQGEAFF
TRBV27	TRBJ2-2	CASSWRQEKLFF
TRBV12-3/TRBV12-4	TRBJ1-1	CASSLPYTEAFF
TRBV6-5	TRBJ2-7	CASSPRGTSYEQYF
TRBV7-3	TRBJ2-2	CASSLSPDRGLGELFF
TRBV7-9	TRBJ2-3	CASSLSGWRGAIRTDTQYF
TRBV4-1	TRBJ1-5	CASSQEGFNSNQPQHF
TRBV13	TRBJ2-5	CASSLRTGQETQYF
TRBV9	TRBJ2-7	CASSPGNEQYF
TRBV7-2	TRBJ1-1	CASSTRRGNTEAFF